What follows is one TCR beta chain and its context. Original processing notes: Quantification of nucleated cells was approximated via reference gene primer amplification. Measured with immunoSEQ multiplex PCR; TCRdb has only the in-frame clones, and not every one. The V and J calls and the clone size are those of that table, but D and trimming were determined from the DNA. This sample has some 31,000 clones, with roughly 90% found just once. This CDR3 is 18 amino acids long. Between the trimmed V and J ends, which lost 4 bases and 3 bases, there was a span of 24 bases. Germline V gene lookup returns CDR1 SGDLS and CDR2 YYNGEE. The sample belongs to a study of blood T cell repertoires in COVID-19. Study as a whole: The United States, Italy and Spain were the sources of the acute and convalescent COVID-19 samples. PBMCs, B-cell-depleted T cells, or T cells provided the cDNA or gDNA that made up the material.

The chain employs TRBV9 and TRBJ2-3, with D tentatively TRBD2 (7 bases). Sequences were obtained from peripheral blood. The receptor was derived from a human donor with active COVID-19. The donor label of this sample is uncertain. The CDR3 region is CASSPWRGLTRGTDTQYF. In DNA form, the CDR3 reads TGTGCCAGCAGCCCTTGGCGGGGGTTGACGAGGGGGACAGATACGCAGTATTTT.